This is a list of T cell receptor beta chains from one sample in a study of a mutant IDH1 vaccine in newly diagnosed glioma. These receptors lack a known antigen. TCRdb's table, derived via immunoSEQ multiplex PCR, lists solely in-frame clones and lacks some. The sample contains 35,000 to 45,000 clones, about 80% of which appear only once. Sequencing was performed on peripheral blood mononuclear cells (PBMCs), taken from a glioma patient whose treatment included an IDH1 peptide vaccine. These TCRs come from a woman under 40 with glioma. Some clones in this sample may be carry-over from other donors' samples. Both conserved end residues are part of each CDR3. The D gene is left open where the match is weak. Clone size is given for some rows only: seen once, a few or many times, or a class if the clone is expanded.

j_call: TRBJ1-1; d_call: -; clone_size: few; cdr3_length: 14; v_call: TRBV5-1; cdr3_aa: CASSLAGGNTEAFF; cdr3_nt: TGCGCCAGCAGCTTGGCCGGCGGGAACACTGAAGCTTTCTTT
j_call: TRBJ2-5; d_call: -; clone_size: -; cdr3_length: 15; v_call: TRBV5-1; cdr3_aa: CASSLERATQETQYF; cdr3_nt: TGCGCCAGCAGCTTGGAGCGGGCAACCCAAGAGACCCAGTACTTC
j_call: TRBJ1-5; d_call: -; clone_size: -; cdr3_length: 13; v_call: TRBV6-5; cdr3_aa: CASSVNAGQPQHF; cdr3_nt: TGTGCCAGCAGCGTGAATGCCGGGCAGCCCCAGCATTTT
j_call: TRBJ2-3; d_call: -; clone_size: -; cdr3_length: 15; v_call: TRBV14; cdr3_aa: CASSQDARAGDTQYF; cdr3_nt: TGTGCCAGCAGCCAAGACGCCAGGGCTGGGGATACGCAGTATTTT
j_call: TRBJ2-7; d_call: -; clone_size: -; cdr3_length: 16; v_call: TRBV7-2; cdr3_aa: CASSPEGYLLSYEQYF; cdr3_nt: TGTGCCAGCAGCCCAGAGGGCTACCTACTCTCCTACGAGCAGTACTTC
j_call: TRBJ2-5; d_call: -; clone_size: -; cdr3_length: 13; v_call: TRBV28; cdr3_aa: CASSPGGQETQYF; cdr3_nt: TGTGCCAGCAGTCCGGGCGGTCAAGAGACCCAGTACTTC
j_call: TRBJ1-5; d_call: -; clone_size: -; cdr3_length: 14; v_call: TRBV6-6; cdr3_aa: CASSYPEYNQPQHF; cdr3_nt: TGTGCCAGCAGTTACCCGGAATACAATCAGCCCCAGCATTTT
j_call: TRBJ1-2; d_call: -; clone_size: -; cdr3_length: 11; v_call: TRBV6-4; cdr3_aa: CASSDSSRYTF; cdr3_nt: TGTGCCAGCAGTGACTCGTCCCGCTACACCTTC
j_call: TRBJ2-5; d_call: -; clone_size: -; cdr3_length: 15; v_call: TRBV6-9; cdr3_aa: CASRALTGSGETQYF; cdr3_nt: TGTGCCAGCAGGGCTCTGACAGGCTCAGGGGAGACCCAGTACTTC
j_call: TRBJ1-1; d_call: -; clone_size: -; cdr3_length: 14; v_call: TRBV7-8; cdr3_aa: CASSLALGTTEAFF; cdr3_nt: TGTGCCAGCAGCTTAGCTTTGGGGACCACTGAAGCTTTCTTT
j_call: TRBJ2-7; d_call: TRBD2; clone_size: -; cdr3_length: 15; v_call: TRBV14; cdr3_aa: CASSPFSGRVYEQYF; cdr3_nt: TGTGCCAGCAGCCCTTTTAGCGGGAGGGTCTACGAGCAGTACTTC
j_call: TRBJ2-7; d_call: TRBD2; clone_size: -; cdr3_length: 15; v_call: TRBV9; cdr3_aa: CASSVGTSDIYEQYF; cdr3_nt: TGTGCCAGCAGCGTAGGGACTAGCGATATCTACGAGCAGTACTTC
j_call: TRBJ2-5; d_call: -; clone_size: -; cdr3_length: 14; v_call: TRBV13; cdr3_aa: CASSLEGLVETQYF; cdr3_nt: TGTGCCAGCAGCTTAGAGGGCCTGGTAGAGACCCAGTACTTC
j_call: TRBJ1-4; d_call: -; clone_size: -; cdr3_length: 16; v_call: TRBV9; cdr3_aa: CASSAGLGGTNEKLFF; cdr3_nt: TGTGCCAGCAGCGCCGGCCTAGGGGGGACTAATGAAAAACTGTTTTTT
j_call: TRBJ2-1; d_call: TRBD2; clone_size: -; cdr3_length: 14; v_call: TRBV13; cdr3_aa: CATLAASSYNEQFF; cdr3_nt: TGTGCCACTCTAGCGGCTAGCTCCTACAATGAGCAGTTCTTC
j_call: TRBJ1-1; d_call: TRBD1; clone_size: medium-sized; cdr3_length: 11; v_call: TRBV20-1; cdr3_aa: CSARVQGGAFF; cdr3_nt: TGCAGTGCTAGAGTACAGGGGGGAGCTTTCTTT
j_call: TRBJ2-1; d_call: TRBD2; clone_size: -; cdr3_length: 18; v_call: TRBV10-3; cdr3_aa: CAISESKPGLAGYNEQFF; cdr3_nt: TGTGCCATCAGTGAGTCGAAACCGGGACTAGCGGGGTACAATGAGCAGTTCTTC
j_call: TRBJ2-3; d_call: TRBD2; clone_size: -; cdr3_length: 15; v_call: TRBV7-8; cdr3_aa: CASSPRGRGTDTQYF; cdr3_nt: TGTGCCAGCAGCCCTCGCGGGAGGGGCACAGATACGCAGTATTTT
j_call: TRBJ2-1; d_call: TRBD1; clone_size: -; cdr3_length: 16; v_call: TRBV5-1; cdr3_aa: CASSLGTGGPRNEQFF; cdr3_nt: TGCGCCAGCAGCTTAGGGACAGGGGGCCCCCGCAATGAGCAGTTCTTC
j_call: TRBJ2-7; d_call: -; clone_size: -; cdr3_length: 16; v_call: TRBV6-5; cdr3_aa: CASSYSGGQIPYEQYF; cdr3_nt: TGTGCCAGCAGTTACTCGGGCGGACAAATTCCCTACGAGCAGTACTTC
j_call: TRBJ1-1; d_call: -; clone_size: once; cdr3_length: 17; v_call: TRBV21-1; cdr3_aa: CASSKGRWAGGLPEAFF; cdr3_nt: TGTGCCAGCAGCAAAGGTCGGTGGGCAGGGGGCCTTCCGGAAGCTTTCTTT
j_call: TRBJ2-5; d_call: -; clone_size: -; cdr3_length: 10; v_call: TRBV29-1; cdr3_aa: CSVGGETQYF; cdr3_nt: TGCAGCGTTGGCGGAGAGACCCAGTACTTC
j_call: TRBJ2-7; d_call: -; clone_size: few; cdr3_length: 13; v_call: TRBV10-1; cdr3_aa: CASSESSGYEQYF; cdr3_nt: TGCGCCAGCAGTGAGTCGTCAGGCTACGAGCAGTACTTC
j_call: TRBJ2-7; d_call: TRBD1; clone_size: -; cdr3_length: 15; v_call: TRBV6-1; cdr3_aa: CASSEWRTGVYEQYF; cdr3_nt: TGTGCCAGCAGTGAATGGCGGACAGGGGTTTACGAGCAGTACTTC
j_call: TRBJ2-1; d_call: TRBD1; clone_size: -; cdr3_length: 16; v_call: TRBV6-1; cdr3_aa: CASSEYRTGVNAEQFF; cdr3_nt: TGTGCCAGCAGTGAATATAGGACAGGGGTCAATGCTGAGCAGTTCTTC
j_call: TRBJ1-1; d_call: -; clone_size: -; cdr3_length: 14; v_call: TRBV7-8; cdr3_aa: CASSAPNENLEAFF; cdr3_nt: TGTGCCAGCAGCGCCCCTAATGAGAACTTAGAAGCTTTCTTT
j_call: TRBJ1-4; d_call: TRBD1; clone_size: -; cdr3_length: 14; v_call: TRBV2; cdr3_aa: CASSGQGAYEKLFF; cdr3_nt: TGTGCCAGCAGCGGACAGGGGGCATATGAAAAACTGTTTTTT
j_call: TRBJ2-7; d_call: -; clone_size: few; cdr3_length: 13; v_call: TRBV29-1; cdr3_aa: CSVEITGPYEQYF; cdr3_nt: TGCAGCGTTGAAATAACAGGGCCCTACGAGCAGTACTTC
j_call: TRBJ2-2; d_call: TRBD2; clone_size: -; cdr3_length: 16; v_call: TRBV9; cdr3_aa: CASSVNSRGGTGELFF; cdr3_nt: TGTGCCAGCAGCGTAAATAGCCGGGGGGGGACCGGGGAGCTGTTTTTT
j_call: TRBJ2-7; d_call: TRBD1; clone_size: -; cdr3_length: 14; v_call: TRBV7-9; cdr3_aa: CASSPGTGALEQYF; cdr3_nt: TGTGCCAGCAGCCCGGGGACAGGGGCGCTCGAGCAGTACTTC
j_call: TRBJ2-2; d_call: -; clone_size: -; cdr3_length: 14; v_call: TRBV9; cdr3_aa: CASSVVQGGGELFF; cdr3_nt: TGTGCCAGCAGCGTAGTACAGGGTGGCGGGGAGCTGTTTTTT
j_call: TRBJ1-5; d_call: -; clone_size: -; cdr3_length: 14; v_call: TRBV12-5; cdr3_aa: CASGLAGPHQPQHF; cdr3_nt: TGTGCTAGTGGTTTAGCGGGACCCCATCAGCCCCAGCATTTT
j_call: TRBJ1-2; d_call: TRBD1; clone_size: -; cdr3_length: 13; v_call: TRBV6-6; cdr3_aa: CAIRTGGNYGYTF; cdr3_nt: TGTGCCATCCGGACAGGGGGAAACTATGGCTACACCTTC
j_call: TRBJ2-3; d_call: -; clone_size: -; cdr3_length: 15; v_call: TRBV27; cdr3_aa: CASSSGPTLTDTQYF; cdr3_nt: TGTGCCAGCAGTTCGGGCCCGACTCTCACAGATACGCAGTATTTT
j_call: TRBJ1-2; d_call: -; clone_size: -; cdr3_length: 13; v_call: TRBV7-3; cdr3_aa: CASSPGQSYGYTF; cdr3_nt: TGTGCCAGCAGCCCCGGACAAAGCTATGGCTACACCTTC
j_call: TRBJ2-3; d_call: TRBD2; clone_size: once; cdr3_length: 15; v_call: TRBV10-1; cdr3_aa: CASSESTSGTDTQYF; cdr3_nt: TGCGCCAGCAGTGAGTCGACTAGCGGCACAGATACGCAGTATTTT
j_call: TRBJ2-7; d_call: -; clone_size: -; cdr3_length: 13; v_call: TRBV4-1; cdr3_aa: CASSPQGSYEQYF; cdr3_nt: TGCGCCAGCAGCCCCCAGGGTTCCTACGAGCAGTACTTC
j_call: TRBJ1-1; d_call: -; clone_size: -; cdr3_length: 16; v_call: TRBV14; cdr3_aa: CASSHPAGTWGTEAFF; cdr3_nt: TGTGCCAGCAGCCATCCCGCCGGGACCTGGGGCACTGAAGCTTTCTTT
j_call: TRBJ1-1; d_call: -; clone_size: -; cdr3_length: 13; v_call: TRBV27; cdr3_aa: CASSFSGARRAFF; cdr3_nt: TGTGCCAGCAGTTTTTCAGGGGCCAGGCGAGCTTTCTTT
j_call: TRBJ1-5; d_call: -; clone_size: -; cdr3_length: 12; v_call: TRBV15; cdr3_aa: CATSGIKQPQHF; cdr3_nt: TGTGCCACCAGCGGGATAAAGCAGCCCCAGCATTTT
j_call: TRBJ2-5; d_call: -; clone_size: -; cdr3_length: 12; v_call: TRBV11-2; cdr3_aa: CASSPFEGTQYF; cdr3_nt: TGTGCCAGCAGCCCCTTTGAGGGGACCCAGTACTTC
j_call: TRBJ1-1; d_call: -; clone_size: -; cdr3_length: 15; v_call: TRBV27; cdr3_aa: CASSLARGGNTEAFF; cdr3_nt: TGTGCCAGCAGTCTAGCCAGGGGCGGTAACACTGAAGCTTTCTTT
j_call: TRBJ2-1; d_call: -; clone_size: -; cdr3_length: 15; v_call: TRBV6-5; cdr3_aa: CASSYGQREYNEQFF; cdr3_nt: TGTGCCAGCAGTTACGGACAGCGAGAATACAATGAGCAGTTCTTC
j_call: TRBJ1-1; d_call: TRBD1; clone_size: few; cdr3_length: 13; v_call: TRBV6-6; cdr3_aa: CASRTGWNTEAFF; cdr3_nt: TGTGCCAGCAGGACAGGGTGGAACACTGAAGCTTTCTTT
j_call: TRBJ1-2; d_call: -; clone_size: few; cdr3_length: 11; v_call: TRBV2; cdr3_aa: CASVLRDGYTF; cdr3_nt: TGTGCCAGCGTGTTGAGAGATGGCTACACCTTC
j_call: TRBJ1-1; d_call: -; clone_size: -; cdr3_length: 15; v_call: TRBV5-1; cdr3_aa: CASSSSGSTAQMAFF; cdr3_nt: TGCGCCAGCAGCTCCTCGGGTAGCACAGCACAAATGGCTTTCTTT
j_call: TRBJ1-1; d_call: -; clone_size: -; cdr3_length: 15; v_call: TRBV6-5; cdr3_aa: CASSYGTPGFAEAFF; cdr3_nt: TGTGCCAGCAGTTACGGCACCCCAGGGTTCGCTGAAGCTTTCTTT
j_call: TRBJ1-5; d_call: -; clone_size: medium-sized; cdr3_length: 12; v_call: TRBV7-8; cdr3_aa: CASSLAGEPQHF; cdr3_nt: TGTGCCAGCAGCTTGGCGGGGGAGCCCCAGCATTTT
j_call: TRBJ2-1; d_call: -; clone_size: -; cdr3_length: 15; v_call: TRBV28; cdr3_aa: CASSLAGSSYNEQFF; cdr3_nt: TGTGCCAGCAGTTTAGCAGGTAGCTCCTACAATGAGCAGTTCTTC
j_call: TRBJ1-3; d_call: -; clone_size: -; cdr3_length: 12; v_call: TRBV5-1; cdr3_aa: CASGTEGNTIYF; cdr3_nt: TGCGCCAGCGGGACCGAAGGAAACACCATATATTTT